Described below is a single T cell receptor (beta chain) sequence and its context. This CDR3 region has 14 residues. Germline CDR1 and CDR2: SQVTM and ANQGSEA. Eight reactions per sample, run separately, yielded cDNA. TCRdb derives one entry per CDR3 protein from the 5' RACE reads, leaving out DNA. The table for this sample gives 200,000 to 250,000 distinct CDR3 sequences. This sample was taken from a study of monozygotic twins with inflammatory bowel disease. The chain recombines TRBV29-1 with TRBJ1-1; TCRdb's D gene call, TRBD1, goes unchecked for lack of DNA. Sequencing input: blood. This clonotype originated in a human donor with ulcerative colitis or Crohn's disease, or a healthy co-twin of an affected twin (not recorded which). The CDR3 loop reads CSVKQAPAGAEAFF.